These 13 T cell receptor beta chains were all obtained from the same sample, sequenced in a study of T cells in Graves' hyperthyroidism and ophthalmopathy. The CDR3 regions of TCR beta were amplified from RNA transcripts. In the first-round RT-PCR of the TCR CDR3, the HTBI primer set was used. TCRdb re-called the multiplex PCR reads through MiXCR, storing one row per CDR3 protein. Of some 690,000 distinct CDR3 sequences listed, 17% are singletons. The specimen was blood. The receptor set was obtained from a man in his fifties or sixties with Graves' hyperthyroidism.

The chain is built from TRBV19 and TRBJ1-1; D uncertain. CDR1 is LNHDA, CDR2 SQIVND, per germline (reference sequence). V was cut by 8 bases and J by 4 bases, with 14 bases left in between. The CDR3 runs to 13 residues. CDR3 sequence: CASGIALSTEAFF. CDR3 nucleotides: TGTGCCAGTGGAATAGCATTGAGCACTGAAGCTTTCTTT.

This clonotype was picked up a small number of times. This chain connects TRBV6-1 to TRBJ2-3; no clear D. Trimming left V 5 bases short and J 2 bases short, with 14 bases between. The germline gives CDR1 MNHNS, CDR2 SASEGT. CDR3 length: 15 residues. The CDR3 sequence: CASSPGVMFTDTQYF. DNA of the CDR3: TGTGCCAGCAGTCCCGGAGTAATGTTCACAGATACGCAGTATTTT.

The J gene is TRBJ2-5, the V gene TRBV7-9; D unclear. The germline V gene has CDR1 SEHNR and CDR2 FQNEAQ (reference sequence). The CDR3 length is 13 residues. Between the trimmed V and J ends, which lost 6 bases and 3 bases, there was a span of 11 bases. CDR3 residues: CASSLAKEETQYF. The DNA for the CDR3 is TGTGCCAGCAGTCTCGCCAAGGAAGAGACCCAGTACTTC.

The V and J genes are TRBV29-1 and TRBJ2-1; maybe TRBD1 (6 bases). The CDR3 sequence is 14 residues long. Deletions cut 8 bases from V and 7 bases from J, with 21 bases between. CDR1 and CDR2 (germline): SQVTM, ANQGSEA. The CDR3 DNA follows: TGCAGCACCAAGGACAGACCAAGGTATAATGAGCAGTTCTTC. Amino acids: CSTKDRPRYNEQFF.

Ten or more counts support this clonotype. The chain couples TRBV2 to TRBJ2-2; TRBD2 matches 7 bases. This CDR3 has 14 residues. Germline values: CDR1 SNHLY, CDR2 FYNNEI. Trimming at V came to 6 bases and at J to 7 bases, leaving 8 bases not matched to a gene. Written as DNA, the CDR3 is TGTGCCAGCAGGGGAGGGGCCGCCGGCGGGGAGCTGTTTTTT. Residues: CASRGGAAGGELFF.

This clonotype was counted a few times. The chain joins TRBV30 to TRBJ1-6; 7 bases are shared with TRBD1. J lost 7 bases, V lost 2 bases, and 8 bases had no gene match. This CDR3 contains 15 residues. Germline-derived CDR1 and CDR2 are GTSNPN and SVGIG (reference sequence). CDR3 coding DNA: TGTGCCTGGAGTCCGACGGACAGGCGGAATTCACCCCTCCACTTT. Its protein product is CAWSPTDRRNSPLHF. Using reference TRBV30 and TRBJ1-6 for the parts outside the CDR3, the full variable domain is SQTIHQWPATLVQPVGSPLSLECTVEGTSNPNLYWYRQAAGRGLQLLFYSVGIGQISSEVPQNLSASRPQDRQFILSSKKLLLSDSGFYLCAWSPTDRRNSPLHFGNGTRLTVT.

This sequence joins TRBV4-2 and TRBJ2-3; tentatively, D is TRBD2 (5 bases). This CDR3 is 14 amino acids long. The V end was cut by 5 bases, the J end by 6 bases, with 15 bases between. Per the germline V gene, CDR1 is LGHNA and CDR2 is YNFKEQ. CDR3 bases: TGTGCCAGCAGCAGGACCGGGGAGAGGGATACGCAGTATTTT. It translates to CASSRTGERDTQYF.

This chain connects TRBV30 to TRBJ1-5; D is unclear. CDR1 GTSNPN and CDR2 SVGIG come from the germline V gene (reference sequence). The V end lost 0 bases, the J end lost 3 bases, and 12 bases lay between the germline ends. The CDR3 has 15 residues. The CDR3 loop reads CAWSVGTTPNQPQHF. CDR3 bases: TGTGCCTGGAGTGTCGGCACCACTCCCAATCAGCCCCAGCATTTT.

This clonotype was recorded at least ten times. The chain has TRBV27 and TRBJ2-7, with 9 bases fitting TRBD2. The CDR3 consists of 16 residues. Germline lookup yields CDR1 MNHEY and CDR2 SMNVEV (reference sequence). The V gene end was trimmed by 4 bases and the J gene end by 2 bases; junction bases not matched to a gene: 9. CDR3 in amino acids: CASSSLLAGPTYEQYF. Written as DNA, the CDR3 is TGTGCCAGCAGTTCTCTTCTAGCGGGGCCCACCTACGAGCAGTACTTC.

The CDR3 sequence: CASSPPRGQGAYNEQFF. CDR3 coding DNA: TGTGCCAGCAGCCCCCCGAGGGGACAGGGGGCCTACAATGAGCAGTTCTTC. V is TRBV3-1 and J is TRBJ2-1; 11 nucleotides agree with TRBD1. The CDR3 spans 17 residues. V shed 4 bases, J shed 2 bases, and the junction held 7 bases outside the gene matches. Germline assignment: CDR1 LGHDT and CDR2 YNNKEL (reference sequence).

This clonotype has more than one count but fewer than ten. The chain employs TRBV4-1 and TRBJ1-6; D call uncertain. Per germline, CDR1 MGHRA and CDR2 YSYEKL. The CDR3 loop spans 16 amino acids. The V end was cut by 1 base, the J end by 7 bases, with 14 bases between. The CDR3 sequence is CASSQVGNSGNSPLHF. CDR3 nucleotide sequence: TGCGCCAGCAGCCAAGTTGGTAACAGCGGGAATTCACCCCTCCACTTT.

About this clonotype itself: A much larger clone differs by one base, so this may be a read error. V usage is TRBV28 and J usage is TRBJ1-6; 8 bases line up with TRBD1. Germline V gene lookup returns CDR1 MDHEN and CDR2 SYDVKM. V dropped 4 bases and J dropped 7; count of bases not matched to a gene: 9. CDR3 length equals 16 residues. The CDR3 DNA reads TGTGCCAGCAGTTCCGCAGGGGGCGTAGGGAATTCACCCCTCCACTTT. Translated, it gives CASSSAGGVGNSPLHF. The full variable domain, completed using reference TRBV28 and TRBJ1-6, is DVKVTQSSRYLVKRTGEKVFLECVQDMDHENMFWYRQDPGLGLRLIYFSYDVKMKEKGDIPEGYSVSREKKERFSLILESASTNQTSMYLCASSSAGGVGNSPLHFGNGTRLTVT.

This clonotype was seen only once. A read error may explain this, as a much larger clone is one base away. The rearrangement links TRBV28 to TRBJ1-5, with D uncertain. The CDR3 is made up of 14 amino acids. Trimming took 2 bases from V and 8 from J, leaving 13 bases between them. Germline V gives CDR1 MDHEN, CDR2 SYDVKM. The CDR3 is CASSLGGKGKPQHF. For the CDR3, the DNA is TGTGCCAGCAGTTTAGGAGGGAAAGGTAAGCCCCAGCATTTT.